The 25 T cell receptor beta chains below were found in one sample sequenced in a study of early T cells in non-severe SARS-CoV-2 infection. From the 5' RACE reads, TCRdb called clonotypes with MiXCR, one entry per CDR3 protein. The sample has around 82,000 distinct CDR3 sequences, approximately 12% seen once. The material sequenced was whole blood. Source of these receptors: an adult who was a healthcare worker with PCR-confirmed SARS-CoV-2 infection or an uninfected control (not recorded which).

With regard to this clonotype: Likely a read error: the CDR3 ends without its conserved phenylalanine or tryptophan. The rearrangement uses TRBV18 and TRBJ1-4, with TRBD1 identical over 7 bases. There are 14 residues in the CDR3. Germline CDR1 reads KGHSH; CDR2 reads LQKENI. J gave up 5 bases and V 2 bases, and 2 bases lay outside the gene matches. CDR3 nucleotide sequence: TGTGCCAGCTCACCAGGGACAGCGAATGAAAAACTGTTTCTT. Its protein is CASSPGTANEKLFL.

This clonotype showed up many times. The chain has TRBV19 and TRBJ1-3; TRBD1 is a possible D gene (6 bases). The V and J ends lost 7 bases and 0 bases respectively, with 10 bases between them. CDR1 and CDR2 from the germline V gene are LNHDA and SQIVND (reference sequence). This CDR3 region has 14 residues. The CDR3 spells CASTRGGSGNTIYF. The CDR3 region has the DNA TGTGCCAGTACGAGAGGGGGCTCTGGAAACACCATATATTTT.

This clonotype was observed a few times. V gene TRBV30 combines with J gene TRBJ2-5, with D tentatively TRBD1 (6 bases). With 0 bases removed from V and 10 bases from J, the gap between germline ends came to 18 bases. CDR3 length equals 14 residues. Germline CDR1 is GTSNPN and CDR2 is SVGIG (reference sequence). The CDR3 spells CAWSVHQGRGSQYF. The DNA of the CDR3 is TGTGCCTGGAGTGTACATCAGGGAAGGGGGAGCCAGTACTTC. The complete variable domain, with remaining parts taken from reference TRBV30 and TRBJ2-5, reads SQTIHQWPATLVQPVGSPLSLECTVEGTSNPNLYWYRQAAGRGLQLLFYSVGIGQISSEVPQNLSASRPQDRQFILSSKKLLLSDSGFYLCAWSVHQGRGSQYFGPGTRLLVL.

There are many counts of this clonotype. This sequence joins TRBV7-9 and TRBJ2-7; D remains ambiguous. The CDR3 runs 11 residues. Trimming took 5 bases from V and 10 from J, leaving 12 bases between them. Germline lookup yields CDR1 SEHNR and CDR2 FQNEAQ (reference sequence). The CDR3 here is CASSATLPQYF. The CDR3 coding sequence is TGTGCCAGCAGCGCCACACTTCCCCAGTACTTC.

This clonotype was observed a handful of times. CDR3 amino acids: CASSLAGTTEAFF. As DNA, the CDR3 is TGTGCCAGCAGTTTAGCAGGCACCACTGAAGCTTTCTTT. The chain couples TRBV27 to TRBJ1-1; D is unresolved. The CDR3 sequence is 13 residues long. Germline lookup yields CDR1 MNHEY and CDR2 SMNVEV (reference sequence). Trimming pared 2 bases from V and 4 bases from J, leaving 8 bases between.

This clonotype was detected ten times or more. The gene calls are TRBV7-8 and TRBJ1-1; 8 bases line up with TRBD1. The V and J ends lost 5 bases and 3 bases, in that order; junction bases with no gene match: 5. The CDR3 covers 14 residues. Per the germline V gene, CDR1 is SGHVS and CDR2 is FQNEAQ. The CDR3 nucleotides read TGTGCCAGCAGCGGCAGGGGGCGGGACACTGAAGCTTTCTTT. As protein: CASSGRGRDTEAFF.

This clonotype was observed many times. The chain combines TRBV2 with TRBJ2-2; 13 bases map to TRBD2. Germline V gives CDR1 SNHLY, CDR2 FYNNEI. The CDR3 extends over 15 amino acids. Losses at the gene ends were 8 bases for V and 5 bases for J; bases not matched to a gene: 5. The CDR3: CASAPGLAGTGELFF. The CDR3 DNA reads as TGTGCCAGCGCTCCGGGACTAGCGGGAACCGGGGAGCTGTTTTTT.

This clonotype was counted only a few times. V usage is TRBV7-2 and J usage is TRBJ2-5; D gene uncertain. Germline-derived CDR1 and CDR2 are SGHTA and FQGNSA. The CDR3 spans 13 residues. Trimming left V 5 bases short and J 3 bases short, with 10 bases between. As DNA, the CDR3 is TGTGCCAGCAGCGCCGGCCCAGAAGAGACCCAGTACTTC. Encoded protein: CASSAGPEETQYF. The full variable domain, its missing parts supplied by reference TRBV7-2 and TRBJ2-5, is GAGVSQSPSNKVTEKGKDVELRCDPISGHTALYWYRQSLGQGLEFLIYFQGNSAPDKSGLPSDRFSAERTGGSVSTLTIQRTQQEDSAVYLCASSAGPEETQYFGPGTRLLVL.

This chain joins TRBV29-1 and TRBJ2-7; D is possibly TRBD2 (5 bases). The CDR3 contains 13 residues. V lost 7 bases and J lost 5, with 18 bases in between. Looked up from germline, CDR1 is SQVTM and CDR2 is ANQGSEA. This CDR3 reads CSGRNGGRNEQYF. In DNA, the CDR3 is TGCAGCGGCCGCAACGGAGGACGGAACGAGCAGTACTTC.

This clonotype has more than one count but fewer than ten. The CDR3: CASSQDFSGREGSYNEQFF. The CDR3 DNA sequence: TGTGCCAGCAGCCAAGATTTTAGCGGGAGGGAGGGCTCCTACAATGAGCAGTTCTTC. J is TRBJ2-1 and V is TRBV3-1, with 11 bases aligning to TRBD2. CDR1 and CDR2 from the germline V gene are LGHDT and YNNKEL (reference sequence). V was clipped by 0 bases and J by 0 bases; unmatched bases: 7. CDR3 size: 19 residues.

The chain recombines TRBV5-1 with TRBJ2-5; weak D call: TRBD2 (6 bases). V lost 4 bases to trimming and J lost 2 bases, with 15 bases between them. Germline-derived CDR1 and CDR2 are SGHRS and YFSETQ. The length of the CDR3 is 15 residues. CDR3 sequence (DNA): TGCGCCAGCAGCCCTAACCCTAGCGCGCAAGAGACCCAGTACTTC. It encodes CASSPNPSAQETQYF.

The V call is TRBV5-5, the J call TRBJ2-1; 10 bases are a match to TRBD1. Per the germline V gene, CDR1 is SGHKS and CDR2 is YYEKEE (reference sequence). The CDR3 spans 16 residues. V lost 2 bases to trimming and J lost 5 bases; unmatched junction nucleotides: 7. For the CDR3, the DNA is TGTGCCAGCAGCTTCCTGGCTGGGACAGGGGACAATGAGCAGTTCTTC. This codes for CASSFLAGTGDNEQFF.

The sample holds a few counts of this clonotype. J is TRBJ2-5 and V is TRBV3-1; tentatively, D is TRBD2 (6 bases). Trimming left V 4 bases short and J 4 bases short, with 16 bases between. The CDR3 has 15 amino acids. Germline lookup yields CDR1 LGHDT and CDR2 YNNKEL (reference sequence). The CDR3: CASSPGRGRGETQYF. CDR3 nucleotide sequence: TGTGCCAGCAGCCCCGGGAGAGGGAGAGGAGAGACCCAGTACTTC.

The chain combines TRBV18 with TRBJ2-7; TRBD1 might be the D (6 bases). Per the germline V gene, CDR1 is KGHSH and CDR2 is LQKENI. The CDR3 length is 16 residues. V was clipped by 2 bases and J by 0 bases, with 14 bases between them. Here the CDR3 DNA reads TGTGCCAGCTCACCAAGTCCAGGGGTGAGCTCCTACGAGCAGTACTTC. Its translation is CASSPSPGVSSYEQYF. Complete variable domain (other parts from reference TRBV18 and TRBJ2-7): NAGVMQNPRHLVRRRGQEARLRCSPMKGHSHVYWYRQLPEEGLKFMVYLQKENIIDESGMPKERFSAEFPKEGPSILRIQQVVRGDSAAYFCASSPSPGVSSYEQYFGPGTRLTVT.

Here the CDR3 reads CASSLDSVWDEQYF. The CDR3, as DNA: TGTGCCAGCAGCTTAGACTCGGTGTGGGACGAGCAGTACTTC. This chain connects TRBV7-8 to TRBJ2-7; D is unresolved. Trimming shortened V by 1 base and J by 5 bases, and 12 bases separated the two germline ends. Germline loops: CDR1 SGHVS, CDR2 FQNEAQ. This CDR3 region has 14 residues. Full variable domain (remainder filled in from reference TRBV7-8 and TRBJ2-7): GAGVSQSPRYKVAKRGQDVALRCDPISGHVSLFWYQQALGQGPEFLTYFQNEAQLDKSGLPSDRFFAERPEGSVSTLKIQRTQQEDSAVYLCASSLDSVWDEQYFGPGTRLTVT.

There are a few counts of this clonotype. The chain joins TRBV20-1 to TRBJ2-7; possible D gene TRBD1, 6 bases. Germline CDR1 DFQATT, CDR2 SNEGSKA (reference sequence). Trimming removed 3 bases from V and 0 bases from J, with 15 bases in between. There are 15 residues in the CDR3. The CDR3 DNA sequence: TGCAGTGCTAGCCTACAGGGTTCCTACTCCTACGAGCAGTACTTC. This translates into CSASLQGSYSYEQYF.

For this clonotype: Germline and junction disagree at one end, which may indicate a read error. This sequence joins TRBV10-2 and TRBJ1-1; D remains unclear. From germline, CDR1 is WSHSY and CDR2 SAAADI. The CDR3 totals 10 residues. The CDR3 DNA sequence: TGCGCCAGCTTGAACACTAAAGCTTTCTTT. Amino acid sequence: CASLNTKAFF.

This clonotype turned up a few times. This chain links TRBV20-1 with TRBJ1-4; D may be TRBD1 (5 bases). CDR3 length: 13 amino acids. The V end lost 3 bases, the J end lost 6 bases, and 11 bases lay between the germline ends. Germline V lookup: CDR1 DFQATT, CDR2 SNEGSKA (reference sequence). The CDR3 nucleotides are TGCAGTGCTAGGGGGGACCTCTATGAAAAACTGTTTTTT. Encoded protein: CSARGDLYEKLFF.

This clonotype showed up just a few times. CDR3 region: CSVHGPFSYNEQFF. CDR3 sequence (DNA): TGCAGCGTTCATGGGCCTTTCTCCTACAATGAGCAGTTCTTC. The V and J genes are TRBV29-1 and TRBJ2-1; D is ambiguous. Germline V gene lookup returns CDR1 SQVTM and CDR2 ANQGSEA. The V end was cut by 5 bases, the J end by 0 bases, with 11 bases between. The CDR3 is made up of 14 amino acids.

There are a few counts of this clonotype. The CDR3 protein is CASSIDGVNYGNEQFF. CDR3 DNA sequence: TGTGCCAGTAGTATAGATGGGGTAAACTACGGGAATGAGCAGTTCTTC. The chain links TRBV19 to TRBJ2-1, with unresolved D. Germline V gene data show CDR1 as LNHDA and CDR2 as SQIVND (reference sequence). Trimming shortened V by 0 bases and J by 7 bases, and 16 bases separated the two germline ends. The CDR3 runs to 16 residues.

This sequence joins TRBV11-1 and TRBJ2-3; D is possibly TRBD2 (5 bases). V shed 4 bases and J shed 0 bases, with 11 bases lying between them. The CDR3 runs to 15 residues. The germline V gene encodes CDR1 SGHAT and CDR2 FQDESV (reference sequence). CDR3 protein: CASSSRARSTDTQYF. The CDR3 DNA reads TGTGCCAGCAGCTCGCGGGCGAGGAGCACAGATACGCAGTATTTT. Looking up the rest from reference TRBV11-1 and TRBJ2-3 gives the full variable domain: EAEVAQSPRYKITEKSQAVAFWCDPISGHATLYWYRQILGQGPELLVQFQDESVVDDSQLPKDRFSAERLKGVDSTLKIQPAELGDSAMYLCASSSRARSTDTQYFGPGTRLTVL.

This clonotype was counted many times. This sequence joins TRBV18 and TRBJ2-5; 15 bases match TRBD2. Germline V lookup: CDR1 KGHSH, CDR2 LQKENI. This CDR3 comprises 16 residues. V lost 2 bases, J lost 5 bases, and 3 bases stayed unmatched. In DNA, the CDR3 is TGTGCCAGCTCACCAAGGACTAGCGGGAGGGCTGAGACCCAGTACTTC. Its translation is CASSPRTSGRAETQYF.

J is TRBJ2-1 and V is TRBV7-9, with TRBD2 matching over 10 bases. CDR3 length: 16 amino acids. The germline gives CDR1 SEHNR, CDR2 FQNEAQ (reference sequence). Trimming cost V 5 bases and J 3 bases; bases outside gene matches: 7. As DNA, the CDR3 is TGTGCCAGCAGCCGATGGAGGACTAGCGGCTACAATGAGCAGTTCTTC. It yields the protein CASSRWRTSGYNEQFF. The full variable domain, rest sourced from reference TRBV7-9 and TRBJ2-1, is DTGVSQNPRHKITKRGQNVTFRCDPISEHNRLYWYRQTLGQGPEFLTYFQNEAQLEKSRLLSDRFSAERPKGSFSTLEIQRTEQGDSAMYLCASSRWRTSGYNEQFFGPGTRLTVL.

The chain combines TRBV7-6 with TRBJ2-3; D assignment may be TRBD1 or TRBD2 (5 bases each). The germline V and J ends were trimmed by 1 base and 2 bases, with 10 bases remaining between them. Germline CDR1 reads SGHVS; CDR2 reads FNYEAQ. The CDR3 runs to 15 residues. The DNA for the CDR3 is TGTGCCAGCAGCTTAGATCCGGGGCTCACAGATACGCAGTATTTT. This translates into CASSLDPGLTDTQYF. Supplemented by reference TRBV7-6 and TRBJ2-3, the full variable domain reads GAGVSQSPRYKVTKRGQDVALRCDPISGHVSLYWYRQALGQGPEFLTYFNYEAQQDKSGLPNDRFSAERPEGSISTLTIQRTEQRDSAMYRCASSLDPGLTDTQYFGPGTRLTVL.

This clonotype has only a few counts. The chain couples TRBV30 to TRBJ2-2, with TRBD1 as a possible D gene (6 bases). CDR3 length equals 12 residues. Germline V gene sequence: CDR1 GTSNPN, CDR2 SVGIG (reference sequence). V lost 7 bases and J lost 4, with 10 bases in between. CDR3 DNA: TGTGCCTTTATAGGGGGCACCGGGGAGCTGTTTTTT. Translating it yields CAFIGGTGELFF.